These 6 T cell receptor beta chains share one sample of origin, sequenced in a study of cytomegalovirus exposure and HLA in healthy donors. PCR was performed using 60 Vbeta and 13 Jbeta primers. The repertoire was sequenced with immunoSEQ multiplex PCR; TCRdb's copy has only in-frame clones and lacks some. The table includes more than 65,000 clones, around four fifths detected once. Specimen: PBMCs. Every receptor here comes from a woman between 45 and 60 years old in good health and CMV-seropositive.

The rearrangement joins TRBV18 to TRBJ2-5, with 12 nucleotides matching TRBD2. This CDR3 contains 19 residues. V lost 8 bases and J lost 2; bases outside the gene matches: 18. The germline V gene has CDR1 KGHSH and CDR2 LQKENI. The CDR3 spells CASLLTSGRDTKVQETQYF. In DNA, the CDR3 is TGTGCCAGCCTCCTGACTAGCGGGAGAGATACGAAAGTGCAAGAGACCCAGTACTTC. The full variable domain, with the rest looked up from reference TRBV18 and TRBJ2-5, is NAGVMQNPRHLVRRRGQEARLRCSPMKGHSHVYWYRQLPEEGLKFMVYLQKENIIDESGMPKERFSAEFPKEGPSILRIQQVVRGDSAAYFCASLLTSGRDTKVQETQYFGPGTRLLVL.

This chain uses TRBV18 with TRBJ1-2; D ambiguous. The V gene lost 2 bases and the J gene lost 3 bases, with 7 bases spanning the gap. Germline CDR1 KGHSH, CDR2 LQKENI. The CDR3 runs to 13 residues. Here the CDR3 DNA reads TGTGCCAGCTCACCAGGAGCCGACTATGGCTACACCTTC. It specifies CASSPGADYGYTF.

The chain uses TRBV6-6 and TRBJ1-1; possibly TRBD1 for D (6 bases). This CDR3 contains 15 residues. Germline-derived CDR1 and CDR2 are MNHNY and SVGAGI (reference sequence). Trimming left V 6 bases short and J 4 bases short, with 18 bases between. CDR3 nucleotides: TGTGCCAGCAGACCCCAGCAGGGGCGAGGCACTGAAGCTTTCTTT. Residues: CASRPQQGRGTEAFF.

A note on this clone: It is unclear where the CDR3 begins or ends on the DNA, so no DNA is shown, and the CDR3 is as TCRdb lists it. The chain recombines TRBV21-1 with TRBJ2-7; the D call TRBD2 from the table was never checked on the DNA. TRBV21-1 is marked as a pseudogene. The CDR3 is 16 residues long, ends included. The CDR3 here is CASSKDFAGGNHEQYF.

The chain is built from TRBV2 and TRBJ2-7; 9 nucleotides match TRBD1. The trim removed 4 bases at V and 5 bases at J, leaving 9 bases unmatched. CDR1 SNHLY and CDR2 FYNNEI come from the germline V gene. This CDR3 is built from 15 residues. Here the CDR3 reads CASSGAGTGYHEQYF. The CDR3 region has the DNA TGTGCCAGCAGTGGGGCCGGGACAGGGTATCACGAGCAGTACTTC.

This clone was observed once. V gene TRBV19 combines with J gene TRBJ2-2; 8 nucleotides agree with TRBD2. This CDR3 is 15 amino acids long. With V trimmed by 7 bases and J by 0 bases, 4 bases remained unmatched. Germline lookup yields CDR1 LNHDA and CDR2 SQIVND (reference sequence). CDR3 sequence (DNA): TGTGCCAGTACCCAGGGACTAGCGAACACCGGGGAGCTGTTTTTT. This codes for CASTQGLANTGELFF.